Listed here is a single TCR beta chain. The authors ran unsorted PBMC replicate PCRs on about 320 ng DNA, 25,000 to 35,000 T cell genomes. Original data processing: ImmunoSEQ yielded junction-only sequences lacking quality scores, so filtering differed. Clones were read by immunoSEQ multiplex PCR, and TCRdb kept only the in-frame ones, dropping some. That table supplies the V and J calls and clone size; D and trimming were determined from the DNA. The repertoire has about half a million clones, approximately 85% of them found once; the top ten carry 10% to 15%. This specimen belongs to a study of shared clonotypes between healthy human individuals. Healthy and HIV-negative, the adult donors had no recent acute infections or vaccinations. Donors comprised only Caucasian adults living in Nashville, Tennessee. The CDR3 covers 18 residues.

The sequenced sample consisted of PBMCs. This chain joins TRBV12-2 and TRBJ2-7; the table names TRBD1, a call not compared with the DNA. TRBV12-2 corresponds to a pseudogene. The clonotype was recovered from a woman between 35 and 50 years old in good health. Some clones in this sample may be carry-over from other donors' samples. The CDR3 DNA follows: TGTGCAAGTCGCTTAGAGATACAGGGTGTTTTGGTTGGCGGCGAGCAGTACTTC. As protein: CASRLEIQGVLVGGEQYF.